The present TCR beta chain was sequenced within a study of CD8+CD57+ T cells in acquired aplastic anemia. This CDR3 is 11 amino acids long. V was pared by 4 bases and J by 7 bases, with 6 bases between. The V gene's germline CDR1 is SGHTA and CDR2 FQGNSA. This clonotype was seen at least ten times. Patients picked for sequencing had shown CD8+CD57+ cell expansion detected by flow cytometry. Each of the patients presented with severe acquired aplastic anemia. Genomic DNA templated the TCR beta VDJ and CDR3 profiling. TCRdb re-called the reads through MiXCR, storing one row per CDR3 protein. The sample includes roughly 500,000 distinct CDR3 sequences, around 32% seen only once; the top ten take less than 0.85%.

The rearrangement links TRBV7-2 to TRBJ2-3; no clear D gene. The sequencing input was sorted CD4+, CD8+, or CD8+CD57+ T cells (not recorded which) from PBMCs. The receptor comes from a human donor with aplastic anemia. CDR3 residues: CASSSGYTQYF. The CDR3 nucleotides read TGTGCCAGCAGCTCCGGTTATACGCAGTATTTT.